This T cell receptor beta chain came from a study of CD8+ T cells in alopecia areata. Broader study findings: Many expanded lesional clones remained in scalp and blood on tofacitinib.

Sequencing relied on a cDNA template that was reverse transcribed from extracted RNA. TCRdb keeps only in-frame clones here, not all; method: immunoSEQ multiplex PCR. The repertoire holds about 97,000 clones, with just under 60% as singletons. A word on this clone: Its target is unknown.

This CDR3 spans 17 amino acids. The germline gives CDR1 GTSNPN, CDR2 SVGIG (reference sequence). V shed 4 bases, J shed 4 bases, and the junction held 13 bases outside the gene matches. Treatment reported: oral pan-JAK inhibitor, 5-10 mg twice daily. The sequencing here drew on CD8+ T cells sorted from blood, taken between weeks 55 and 65, from a patient treated with tofacitinib. This clonotype was sampled from a human donor with alopecia areata. V usage is TRBV30 and J usage is TRBJ2-1; 10 bases line up with TRBD2. The CDR3 is CAWTENSGGPIYNEQFF. The CDR3 nucleotides read TGTGCCTGGACCGAGAATAGCGGGGGGCCGATATACAATGAGCAGTTCTTC.